One T cell receptor (beta chain) is described in this entry. This record belongs to a study of T-cell reconstitution after alpha-beta-depleted transplantation in children. CDR1 is SGHRS, CDR2 YFSETQ, per germline. The CDR3 spans 16 residues. Between the trimmed V and J ends, which lost 0 bases and 0 bases, there was a span of 11 bases. During its preparation, the TCRbeta library received unique molecular identifiers. TCRdb analysed the PCR reads with MiXCR anew, one entry per CDR3 protein. In the table there are 700,000 or so distinct CDR3 sequences, around 13% of which are singletons. The chain combines TRBV5-1 with TRBJ2-3; tentatively, D is TRBD1 or TRBD2 (5 bases each). The receptor was derived from a girl aged 2-10 years with congenital amegakaryocytic thrombocytopenia, due to receive a stem cell transplant. The sample in question was PBMCs, obtained before TCRalphabeta/CD19-depleted stem cell transplant. As DNA, the CDR3 is TGCGCCAGCAGCTTGGAGTGGGGACCGAGCACAGATACGCAGTATTTT. Translation: CASSLEWGPSTDTQYF. The full variable domain, its missing parts supplied by reference TRBV5-1 and TRBJ2-3, is KAGVTQTPRYLIKTRGQQVTLSCSPISGHRSVSWYQQTPGQGLQFLFEYFSETQRNKGNFPGRFSGRQFSNSRSEMNVSTLELGDSALYLCASSLEWGPSTDTQYFGPGTRLTVL.